What follows are 11 T cell receptor beta chains derived from one specimen sequenced in a study of T cells after posttransplantation cyclophosphamide (dated by TCRdb to 2016 to 2017). Receptor amplification or capture employed the immunoSEQ multiplex PCR assay. In its TCRdb copy, this immuneACCESS table keeps in-frame sequences only and misses some clones. Where compared with another copy, unresolved V genes explain less than half of these, and the others have no known cause. The table shows about 30,000 clones here, with no singletons. The top ten constitute around 5% of the sample. Source material: PBMCs. These receptors came from a woman aged 25 to 39 in good health and a related stem cell transplant donor.

There are many counts of this clone. V gene TRBV19 combines with J gene TRBJ2-5; a weak D match, TRBD2 (5 bases). The CDR3 contains 15 residues. Trimming took off 5 bases at V and 0 bases at J, with 13 bases between the two ends. CDR1 and CDR2 (germline): LNHDA, SQIVND (reference sequence). Here the CDR3 reads CASSPRRGNQETQYF. In DNA form, the CDR3 reads TGTGCCAGTAGTCCCCGCCGGGGAAACCAAGAGACCCAGTACTTC.

V gene TRBV30 combines with J gene TRBJ1-2; TRBD1 matches 10 bases. From germline, CDR1 is GTSNPN and CDR2 SVGIG (reference sequence). This CDR3 region has 15 residues. The J segment lost 3 bases and the V segment lost 2 bases, leaving 6 bases of the junction unmatched. CDR3 nucleotides: TGTGCCTGGAGTCGACGGGACAGGGGCTACTATGGCTACACCTTC. It is translated as CAWSRRDRGYYGYTF.

This clone was seen many times. V usage is TRBV5-1 and J usage is TRBJ2-2; possibly TRBD1 for D (6 bases). Trimming pared 2 bases from V and 3 bases from J, leaving 11 bases between. Germline CDR1 reads SGHRS; CDR2 reads YFSETQ. This CDR3 is built from 15 residues. The CDR3 spells CASSLQQGDTGELFF. CDR3 coding DNA: TGCGCCAGCAGCTTACAACAGGGAGACACCGGGGAGCTGTTTTTT.

This clone was recorded at least ten times. The chain links TRBV7-3 to TRBJ2-1; maybe TRBD1 (5 bases). The CDR3 covers 16 residues. Germline assignment: CDR1 SGHTA and CDR2 FQGTGA. V was trimmed by 5 bases and J by 0 bases, leaving 14 bases between them. The CDR3 loop is CASSAWSDSSYNEQFF. DNA of the CDR3: TGTGCCAGCAGCGCCTGGTCCGACAGCTCCTACAATGAGCAGTTCTTC.

There are many counts of this clone. The rearrangement uses TRBV25-1 and TRBJ2-5; 7 positions match TRBD1. Per the germline V gene, CDR1 is MGHDK and CDR2 is SYGVNS. Losses at the gene ends were 7 bases for V and 3 bases for J; bases not matched to a gene: 11. The CDR3 extends over 15 amino acids. CDR3 protein: CASNPTGIWEETQYF. DNA of the CDR3: TGTGCCAGCAATCCGACAGGGATATGGGAAGAGACCCAGTACTTC.

The table lists this clone with many counts. The chain is built from TRBV7-2 and TRBJ2-3, with 7 bases fitting TRBD1. With V trimmed by 3 bases and J by 2 bases, 5 bases remained unmatched. The CDR3 consists of 15 residues. CDR1 SGHTA and CDR2 FQGNSA come from the germline V gene. The CDR3: CASSLPTGNTDTQYF. CDR3 DNA: TGTGCCAGCAGCTTGCCGACAGGGAACACAGATACGCAGTATTTT.

This clone was picked up many times. The rearrangement uses TRBV6-2 or TRBV6-3 and TRBJ2-7, with D possibly matching TRBD2 (5 bases). V lost 2 bases and J lost 6, with 11 bases in between. The CDR3 is 13 residues long. The germline CDR1 and CDR2 sequences are MNHEY and SVGEGT. CDR3 nucleotide sequence: TGTGCCAGCAGTTACGGGCAGGCGGGCGAGCAGTACTTC. Translation gives CASSYGQAGEQYF.

There are many counts of this clone. CDR3 in amino acids: CASSPRRGGTDTQYF. The CDR3 DNA follows: TGTGCCAGCAGCCCTCGGCGGGGTGGGACAGATACGCAGTATTTT. The chain carries TRBV11-1 and TRBJ2-3, with D perhaps matching TRBD2 (6 bases). Trimming took 5 bases from V and 3 from J, leaving 15 bases between them. This CDR3 comprises 15 residues. Germline-derived CDR1 and CDR2 are SGHAT and FQDESV (reference sequence).

The table lists this clone with many counts. This rearrangement joins TRBV6-2 or TRBV6-3 to TRBJ1-1; 8 bases are a match to TRBD1. The CDR3 loop spans 15 amino acids. Looked up from germline, CDR1 is MNHEY and CDR2 is SVGEGT. V gave up 3 bases and J gave up 0 bases; unmatched junction bases: 3. The CDR3 bases are TGTGCCAGCAGTTATCCGGACAGGGTGAACACTGAAGCTTTCTTT. Translated: CASSYPDRVNTEAFF.

This clone was seen ten or more times. The genes are TRBV5-1 and TRBJ2-1; 9 nucleotides align to TRBD2. Trimming at V came to 6 bases and at J to 6 bases, leaving 16 bases not matched to a gene. Germline V gene lookup returns CDR1 SGHRS and CDR2 YFSETQ. The CDR3 totals 17 residues. The CDR3 DNA sequence: TGCGCCAGCAACCCCTACCCTAGCGGGGTAAATTCCAATGAGCAGTTCTTC. Its protein product is CASNPYPSGVNSNEQFF.

This clone was counted many times. The chain links TRBV12-3 or TRBV12-4 to TRBJ1-5, with D perhaps TRBD1 (6 bases). This CDR3 has 14 amino acids. The V end lost 3 bases, the J end lost 4 bases, and 10 bases lay between the germline ends. As DNA, the CDR3 is TGTGCCAGCAGTTTCGGGGACACAAATCAGCCCCAGCATTTT. Amino acid sequence: CASSFGDTNQPQHF.